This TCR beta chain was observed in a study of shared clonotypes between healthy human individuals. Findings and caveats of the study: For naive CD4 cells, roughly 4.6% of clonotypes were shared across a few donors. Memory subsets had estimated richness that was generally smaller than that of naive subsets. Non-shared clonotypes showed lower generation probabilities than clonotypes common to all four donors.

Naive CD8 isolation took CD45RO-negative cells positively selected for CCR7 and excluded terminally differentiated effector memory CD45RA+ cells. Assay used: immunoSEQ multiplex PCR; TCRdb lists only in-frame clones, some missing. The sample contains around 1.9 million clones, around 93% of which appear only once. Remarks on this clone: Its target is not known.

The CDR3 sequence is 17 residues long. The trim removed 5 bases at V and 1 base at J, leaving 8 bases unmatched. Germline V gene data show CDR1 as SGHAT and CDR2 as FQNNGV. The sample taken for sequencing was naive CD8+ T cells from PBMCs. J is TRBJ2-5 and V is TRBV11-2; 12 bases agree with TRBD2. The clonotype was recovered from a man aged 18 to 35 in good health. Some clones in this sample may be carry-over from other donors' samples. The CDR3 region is CASSARLAGVLQETQYF. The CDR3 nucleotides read TGTGCCAGCAGCGCCCGACTAGCGGGAGTTCTCCAAGAGACCCAGTACTTC. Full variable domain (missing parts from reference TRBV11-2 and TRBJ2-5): EAGVAQSPRYKIIEKRQSVAFWCNPISGHATLYWYQQILGQGPKLLIQFQNNGVVDDSQLPKDRFSAERLKGVDSTLKIQPAKLEDSAVYLCASSARLAGVLQETQYFGPGTRLLVL.